This TCR beta chain comes out of a study of shared clonotypes between healthy human individuals. The study, taken as a whole, reports: Among a handful of donors, about 5% of naive CD4 clonotypes were found in common.

About this clone: Its specificity is not known.

Method: immunoSEQ multiplex PCR; TCRdb's copy keeps in-frame clones and lacks some. The sample holds 110,000 or so clones, more than 65% seen once. Sample: memory CD8+ T cells sorted from blood. The subset was: CD45RO+ cells pooled with CCR7-negative TemRA cells. The TCR was taken from a woman between 25 and 40 years old in good health.

The DNA for the CDR3 is TGTGCCAGCATAATTCATCGGAGCTCTGGGGCCAACGTCCTGACTTTC. Its translation is CASIIHRSSGANVLTF. The chain joins TRBV13 to TRBJ2-6; D remains unclear. The V end lost 7 bases, the J end lost 0 bases, and 13 bases lay between the germline ends. This CDR3 is built from 16 residues. Germline V CDR1 and CDR2: PRHDT, FYEKMQ (reference sequence).